The rows below give T cell receptor beta chains drawn from one sample of a study of blood T cell repertoires in COVID-19. Libraries were prepared by immunoSEQ multiplex PCR; TCRdb keeps only in-frame clonotypes and omits some of them. Among roughly 200,000 clones listed, 75% to 85% were seen once. Specimen: peripheral blood. These receptors all come from a woman aged 40-49 years with COVID-19, enrolled during active disease. CDR3s include the opening cysteine and the closing phenylalanine or tryptophan. The D gene is left open where the match is weak. Rows may omit the clone size; those that give it use once, few, many or a size class.

V	J	D	size	DNA	CDR3
TRBV19	TRBJ1-2	TRBD1	.	TGTGCCAGTAGTACTCGACGGGACAGGGGAGTGGGCTACACCTTC	CASSTRRDRGVGYTF
TRBV5-4	TRBJ2-7	.	.	TGTGCCAGCAGCTTGGGGAGGTCAGGCCCCTACGAGCAGTACTTC	CASSLGRSGPYEQYF
TRBV30	TRBJ1-1	.	.	TGTGCCTGGAGTGCGCAGGGGTACACTGAAGCTTTCTTT	CAWSAQGYTEAFF
TRBV30	TRBJ1-6	.	.	TGTGCCTGGACGGAATTCCCGACATTCCATAATTCACCCCTCCACTTT	CAWTEFPTFHNSPLHF
TRBV6-1	TRBJ2-1	.	once	TGTGCCAGCAGTGAACGTTACTACAATGAGCAGTTCTTC	CASSERYYNEQFF
TRBV2	TRBJ2-2	TRBD1	once	TGTGCCAGCATAGCGGGACAGGGGATCGGGGAGCTGTTTTTT	CASIAGQGIGELFF
TRBV27	TRBJ1-5	TRBD1	.	TGTGCCAGCAGTGCCGCGGGACAGATTAGCAATCAGCCCCAGCATTTT	CASSAAGQISNQPQHF
TRBV4-1	TRBJ1-5	.	.	TGCGCCAGCAGGAAGGCGAGCAACCAGGTCGATCAGCCCCAGCATTTT	CASRKASNQVDQPQHF
TRBV2	TRBJ2-5	TRBD2	.	TGTGCCAGCAGTGAAGTTGCGGGGGGCGAGACCCAGTACTTC	CASSEVAGGETQYF
TRBV6-2/TRBV6-3	TRBJ2-2	TRBD2	.	TGTGCCAGCAGTTCCCGGGGACTAGCGGGAACCGGGGAGCTGTTTTTT	CASSSRGLAGTGELFF
TRBV5-1	TRBJ1-6	TRBD1	.	TGCGCCAGCAGCTTTGGACAGGGGAACTCACCCCTCCACTTT	CASSFGQGNSPLHF
TRBV7-9	TRBJ2-1	TRBD2	.	TGTGCCAGCAGCCCAGAGGGGACTAGTTCGTTCTTC	CASSPEGTSSFF
TRBV6-4	TRBJ2-1	TRBD2	few	TGTGCCAGCAGTGAACTAGCGGGAGTAGGTGAGCAGTTCTTC	CASSELAGVGEQFF
TRBV24-1	TRBJ2-1	TRBD1	many	TGTGCCACCAGTGATGACACGGGACAGGCGTACAATGAGCAGTTCTTC	CATSDDTGQAYNEQFF
TRBV3-1/TRBV3-2	TRBJ2-7	.	.	TGTGCCAGCAGCCAAGTTAGAGCGAATGAGCAGTACTTC	CASSQVRANEQYF
TRBV7-3	TRBJ2-5	TRBD2	.	TGTGCCAGCAGCTTAAACCCACTAGCGGGGGGGGTCCAAGAGACCCAGTACTTC	CASSLNPLAGGVQETQYF
TRBV6-5	TRBJ2-5	.	many	TGTGCCAGCAGTTACTCGATCGCGTCAGGAGAGACCCAGTACTTC	CASSYSIASGETQYF
TRBV19	TRBJ2-7	TRBD2	once	TGTGCCAGTAGTATAGTTGGCGGGAGAGGCTACGAGCAGTACTTC	CASSIVGGRGYEQYF
TRBV20-1	TRBJ1-6	.	.	TGCAGTGCTAGTACAGGCCCTGTGTCGGCTTCACCCCTCCACTTT	CSASTGPVSASPLHF
TRBV30	TRBJ1-1	.	.	TGTGCCTGGAGCGACAACCCGAACACTGAAGCTTTCTTT	CAWSDNPNTEAFF
TRBV5-5	TRBJ2-5	.	.	TGTGCCAGCAGCTTGGTCATGGAGACCCAGTACTTC	CASSLVMETQYF
TRBV9	TRBJ1-4	.	.	TGTGCCAGCAGCGCCAAGGAGGGGTATACTAATGAAAAACTGTTTTTT	CASSAKEGYTNEKLFF